Below, one TCR beta chain is given with its context. Its antigen remains unknown. This specimen comes from a study of cytomegalovirus exposure and HLA in healthy donors. Findings and limits, study-wide: Reports indicated that the classifier achieved high specificity and sensitivity in diagnosing cytomegalovirus status. The tendency of first-cohort TCR clusters to co-occur in the 120 or so validation repertoires was the finding of a later analysis.

Germline CDR1 is SGHDT and CDR2 is YYEEEE. The CDR3 is made up of 14 amino acids. V shed 4 bases and J 7 bases; nucleotides not matched to a gene: 7. Sequencing was performed with immunoSEQ multiplex PCR; in TCRdb, only in-frame clones are kept and a portion is missing. The table has 45,000 to 65,000 clones, 75% to 95% seen once; the top ten hold less than 4%. The sequence was obtained from a man aged 18 to 30 in good health and CMV-seronegative. The chain is built from TRBV5-6 and TRBJ1-5; TRBD1 agrees at 8 bases. Sequencing was performed on PBMCs. The CDR3 sequence is CASSRQGAKQPQHF. The CDR3 coding sequence is TGTGCCAGCAGCCGTCAGGGGGCAAAGCAGCCCCAGCATTTT.